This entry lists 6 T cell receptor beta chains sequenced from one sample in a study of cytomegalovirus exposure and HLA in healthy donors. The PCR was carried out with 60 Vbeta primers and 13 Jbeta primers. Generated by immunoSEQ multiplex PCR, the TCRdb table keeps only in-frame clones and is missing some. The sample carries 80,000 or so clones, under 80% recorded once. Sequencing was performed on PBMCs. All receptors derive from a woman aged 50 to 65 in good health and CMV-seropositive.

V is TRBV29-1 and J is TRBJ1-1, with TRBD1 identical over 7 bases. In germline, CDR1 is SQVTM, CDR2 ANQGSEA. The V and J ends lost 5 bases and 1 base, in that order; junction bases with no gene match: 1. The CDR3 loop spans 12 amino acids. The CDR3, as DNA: TGCAGCGTTCGGACAGGGAACACTGAAGCTTTCTTT. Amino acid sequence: CSVRTGNTEAFF.

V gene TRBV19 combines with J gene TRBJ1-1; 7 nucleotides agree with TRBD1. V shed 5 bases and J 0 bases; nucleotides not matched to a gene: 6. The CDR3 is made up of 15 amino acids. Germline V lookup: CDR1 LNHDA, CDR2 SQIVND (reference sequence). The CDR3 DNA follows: TGTGCCAGTAGTTGGGGGGACAGCCTGAACACTGAAGCTTTCTTT. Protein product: CASSWGDSLNTEAFF.

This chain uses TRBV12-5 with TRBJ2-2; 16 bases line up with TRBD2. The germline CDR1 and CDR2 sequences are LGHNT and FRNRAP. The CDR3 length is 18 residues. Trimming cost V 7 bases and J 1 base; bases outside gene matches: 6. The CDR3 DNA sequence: TGTGCTAGTGCCGGGACTAGCGGGGGGGATTTGAACACCGGGGAGCTGTTTTTT. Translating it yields CASAGTSGGDLNTGELFF. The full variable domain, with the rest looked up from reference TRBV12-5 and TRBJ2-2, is DARVTQTPRHKVTEMGQEVTMRCQPILGHNTVFWYRQTMMQGLELLAYFRNRAPLDDSGMPKDRFSAEMPDATLATLKIQPSEPRDSAVYFCASAGTSGGDLNTGELFFGEGSRLTVL.

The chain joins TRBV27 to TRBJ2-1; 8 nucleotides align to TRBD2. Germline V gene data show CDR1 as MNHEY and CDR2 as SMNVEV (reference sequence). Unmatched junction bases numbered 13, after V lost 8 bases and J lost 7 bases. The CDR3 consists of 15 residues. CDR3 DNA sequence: TGTGCCAGCGCACGGTCGGGGGGGCCGAGGAATGAGCAGTTCTTC. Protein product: CASARSGGPRNEQFF.

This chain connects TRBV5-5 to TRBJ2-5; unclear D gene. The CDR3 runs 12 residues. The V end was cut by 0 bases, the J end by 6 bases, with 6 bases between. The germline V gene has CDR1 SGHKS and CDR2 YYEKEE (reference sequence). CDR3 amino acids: CASSLDGQTQYF. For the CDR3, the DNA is TGTGCCAGCAGCTTGGATGGGCAGACCCAGTACTTC.

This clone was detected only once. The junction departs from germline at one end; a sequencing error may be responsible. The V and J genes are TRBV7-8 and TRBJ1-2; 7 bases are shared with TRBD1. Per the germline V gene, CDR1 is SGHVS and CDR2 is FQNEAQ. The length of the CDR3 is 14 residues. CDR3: CVSSPRGDHYGYTF. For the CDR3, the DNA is TGTGTCAGCAGCCCCAGGGGGGACCACTATGGCTACACCTTC.